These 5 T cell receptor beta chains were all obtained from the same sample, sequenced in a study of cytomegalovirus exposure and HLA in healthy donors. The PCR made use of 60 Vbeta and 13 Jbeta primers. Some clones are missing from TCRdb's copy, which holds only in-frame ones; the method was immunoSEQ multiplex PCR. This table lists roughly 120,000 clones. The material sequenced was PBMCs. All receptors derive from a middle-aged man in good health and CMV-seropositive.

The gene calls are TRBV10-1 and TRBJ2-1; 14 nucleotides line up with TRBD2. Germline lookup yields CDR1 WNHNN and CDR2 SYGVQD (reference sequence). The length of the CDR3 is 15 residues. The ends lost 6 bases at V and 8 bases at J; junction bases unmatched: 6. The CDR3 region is CASSEGLAGEYEQFF. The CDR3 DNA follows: TGCGCCAGCAGCGAGGGACTAGCGGGAGAATATGAGCAGTTCTTC.

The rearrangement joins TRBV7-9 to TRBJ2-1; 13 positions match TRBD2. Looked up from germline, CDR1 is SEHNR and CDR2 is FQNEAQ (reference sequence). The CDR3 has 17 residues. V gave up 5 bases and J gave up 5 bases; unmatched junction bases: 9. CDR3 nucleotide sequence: TGTGCCAGCAGCCAGGCCAAGGGACTAGCGGGAAACAATGAGCAGTTCTTC. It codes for CASSQAKGLAGNNEQFF.

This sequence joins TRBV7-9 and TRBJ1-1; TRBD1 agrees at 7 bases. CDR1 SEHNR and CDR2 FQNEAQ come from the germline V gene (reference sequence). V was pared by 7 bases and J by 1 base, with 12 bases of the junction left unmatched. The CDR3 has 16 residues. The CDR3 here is CASILGPGGKNTEAFF. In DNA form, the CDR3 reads TGTGCCAGCATCCTTGGCCCAGGGGGGAAGAACACTGAAGCTTTCTTT.

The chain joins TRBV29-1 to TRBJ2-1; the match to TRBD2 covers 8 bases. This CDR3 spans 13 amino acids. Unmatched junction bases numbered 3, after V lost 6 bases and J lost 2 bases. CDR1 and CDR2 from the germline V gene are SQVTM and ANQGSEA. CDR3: CSVTGLAYNEQFF. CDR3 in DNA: TGCAGCGTCACGGGACTAGCCTACAATGAGCAGTTCTTC.

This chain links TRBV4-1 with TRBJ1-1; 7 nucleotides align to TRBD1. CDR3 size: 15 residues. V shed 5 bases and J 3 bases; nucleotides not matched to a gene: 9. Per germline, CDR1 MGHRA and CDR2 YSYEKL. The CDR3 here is CASSSLSQGDTEAFF. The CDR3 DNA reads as TGCGCCAGCAGCTCCCTGTCCCAGGGGGACACTGAAGCTTTCTTT.